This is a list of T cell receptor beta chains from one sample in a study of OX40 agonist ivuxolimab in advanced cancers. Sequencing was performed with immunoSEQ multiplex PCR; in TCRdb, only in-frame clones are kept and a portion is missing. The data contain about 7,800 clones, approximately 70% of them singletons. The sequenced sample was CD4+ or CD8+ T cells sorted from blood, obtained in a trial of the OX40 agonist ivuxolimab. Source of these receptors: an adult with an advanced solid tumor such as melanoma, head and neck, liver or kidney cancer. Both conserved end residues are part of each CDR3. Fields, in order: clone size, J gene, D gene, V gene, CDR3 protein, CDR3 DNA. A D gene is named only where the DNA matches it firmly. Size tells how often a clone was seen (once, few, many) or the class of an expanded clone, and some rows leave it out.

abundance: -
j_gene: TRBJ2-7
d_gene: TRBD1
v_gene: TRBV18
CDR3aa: CASSNRDRPGEQYF
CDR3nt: TGTGCCAGCTCAAATCGGGACAGGCCGGGGGAGCAGTACTTC

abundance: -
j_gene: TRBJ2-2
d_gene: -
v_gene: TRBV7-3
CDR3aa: CASSLSGGDTGELFF
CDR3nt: TGTGCCAGCAGCTTATCCGGTGGGGACACCGGGGAGCTGTTTTTT

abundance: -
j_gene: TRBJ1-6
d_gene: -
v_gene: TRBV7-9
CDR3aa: CASSQEGRTTNSPLHF
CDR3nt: TGTGCCAGCAGCCAAGAAGGCAGAACCACAAATTCACCCCTCCACTTT

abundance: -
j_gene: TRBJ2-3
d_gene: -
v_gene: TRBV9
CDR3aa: CASMIGTVSTSTDTQYF
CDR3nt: TGTGCCAGCATGATTGGTACTGTGTCTACGTCGACAGATACGCAGTATTTT

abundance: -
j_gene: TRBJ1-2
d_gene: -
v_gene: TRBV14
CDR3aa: CASSQAAYGYTF
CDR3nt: TGTGCCAGCAGCCAAGCTGCCTATGGCTACACCTTC

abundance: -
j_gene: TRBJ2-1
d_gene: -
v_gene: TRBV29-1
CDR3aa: CSVVDSSGYNEQFF
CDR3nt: TGCAGCGTGGTCGACTCGAGTGGATACAATGAGCAGTTCTTC

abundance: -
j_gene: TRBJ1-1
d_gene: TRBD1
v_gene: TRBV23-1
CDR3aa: CASSPDREGNTEAFF
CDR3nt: TGCGCCAGCAGTCCGGACAGGGAGGGGAACACTGAAGCTTTCTTT

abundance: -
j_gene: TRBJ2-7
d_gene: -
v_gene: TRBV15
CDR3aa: CATQQDRATEYEQYF
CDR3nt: TGTGCCACCCAACAGGACAGAGCAACTGAATACGAGCAGTACTTC

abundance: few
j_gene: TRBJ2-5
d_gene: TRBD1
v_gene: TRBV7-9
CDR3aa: CASSFGQGKETQYF
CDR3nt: TGTGCCAGCAGCTTCGGACAGGGGAAAGAGACCCAGTACTTC

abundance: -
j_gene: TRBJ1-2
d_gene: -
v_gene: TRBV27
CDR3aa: CASSFAAYYGYTF
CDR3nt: TGTGCCAGCAGTTTTGCAGCGTACTATGGCTACACCTTC

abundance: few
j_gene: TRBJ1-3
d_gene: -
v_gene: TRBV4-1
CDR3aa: CASSPSGRPSSGNTIYF
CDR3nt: TGCGCCAGCAGCCCCTCGGGCAGGCCAAGCTCTGGAAACACCATATATTTT

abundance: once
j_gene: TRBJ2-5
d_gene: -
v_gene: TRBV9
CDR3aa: CASSVGGHLQETQYF
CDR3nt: TGTGCCAGCAGCGTGGGCGGACACCTCCAAGAGACCCAGTACTTC

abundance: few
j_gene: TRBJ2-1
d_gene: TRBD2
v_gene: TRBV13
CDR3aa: CASSLVSGGSNEQFF
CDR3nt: TGTGCCAGCAGCTTAGTTAGCGGGGGCTCCAATGAGCAGTTCTTC

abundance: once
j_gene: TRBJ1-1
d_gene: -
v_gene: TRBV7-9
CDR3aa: CASTHLRGVDTEAFF
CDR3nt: TGTGCCAGCACCCACCTGCGAGGGGTGGACACTGAAGCTTTCTTT

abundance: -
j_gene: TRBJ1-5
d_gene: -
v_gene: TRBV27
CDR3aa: CASSLGGVNQPQHF
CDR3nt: TGTGCCAGCAGCCTTGGAGGGGTCAATCAGCCCCAGCATTTT

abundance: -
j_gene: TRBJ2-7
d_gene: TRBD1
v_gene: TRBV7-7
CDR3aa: CASNTLPQLPGQNSYEQYF
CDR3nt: TGTGCTAGCAACACCCTTCCCCAGCTCCCGGGACAGAATTCCTACGAGCAGTACTTC

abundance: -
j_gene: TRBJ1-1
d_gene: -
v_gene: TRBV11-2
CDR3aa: CASSANRVLRNTEAFF
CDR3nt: TGTGCCAGCAGCGCCAACAGGGTACTGAGGAACACTGAAGCTTTCTTT

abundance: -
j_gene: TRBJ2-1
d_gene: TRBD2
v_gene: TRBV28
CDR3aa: CASTLRPWLAGFRDNEQFF
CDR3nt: TGTGCCAGCACTTTACGACCTTGGCTAGCGGGGTTCAGGGACAATGAGCAGTTCTTC

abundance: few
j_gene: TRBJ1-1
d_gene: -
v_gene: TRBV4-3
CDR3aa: CASSQGDTEAFF
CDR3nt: TGCGCCAGCAGCCAAGGGGACACTGAAGCTTTCTTT

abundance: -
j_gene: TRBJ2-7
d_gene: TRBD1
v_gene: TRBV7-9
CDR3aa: CASSTRDRGTYEQYF
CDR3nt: TGTGCCAGCAGCACCCGGGACAGGGGAACCTACGAGCAGTACTTC

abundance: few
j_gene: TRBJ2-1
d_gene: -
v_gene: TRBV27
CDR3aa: CASSLLGGAGSGEQFF
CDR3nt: TGTGCCAGCAGTCTCCTAGGGGGGGCTGGATCGGGTGAGCAGTTCTTC

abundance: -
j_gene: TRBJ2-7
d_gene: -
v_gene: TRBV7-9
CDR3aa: CASSLIATEQYF
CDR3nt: TGTGCCAGCAGCTTAATTGCAACCGAGCAGTACTTC

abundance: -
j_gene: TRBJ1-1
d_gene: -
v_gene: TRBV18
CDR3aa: CASSPPSRLGNTEAFF
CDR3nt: TGTGCCAGCTCACCACCATCCAGGCTGGGCAACACTGAAGCTTTCTTT

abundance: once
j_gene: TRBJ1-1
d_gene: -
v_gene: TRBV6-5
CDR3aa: CASSSGDNTEAFF
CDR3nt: TGTGCCAGCAGCTCCGGTGACAACACTGAAGCTTTCTTT

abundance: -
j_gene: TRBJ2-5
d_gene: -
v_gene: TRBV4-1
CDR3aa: CASSQERGETQYF
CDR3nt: TGCGCCAGCAGCCAAGAACGCGGAGAGACCCAGTACTTC

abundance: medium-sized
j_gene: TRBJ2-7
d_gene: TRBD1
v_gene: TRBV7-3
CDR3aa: CASSAGTGRGYEQYF
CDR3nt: TGTGCCAGCAGCGCCGGGACAGGGAGAGGCTACGAGCAGTACTTC

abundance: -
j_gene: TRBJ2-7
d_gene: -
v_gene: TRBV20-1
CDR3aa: CSARAPLEQYF
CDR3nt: TGCAGTGCTAGAGCCCCCCTCGAGCAGTACTTC

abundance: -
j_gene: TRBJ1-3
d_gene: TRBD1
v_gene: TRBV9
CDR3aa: CASSVVGQELSGNTIYF
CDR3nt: TGTGCCAGCAGCGTAGTGGGACAGGAGCTCTCTGGAAACACCATATATTTT

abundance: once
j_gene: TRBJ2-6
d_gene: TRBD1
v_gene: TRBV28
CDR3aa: CASRLLPGQGISGANVLTF
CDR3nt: TGTGCCAGCAGGTTGCTTCCGGGACAGGGAATATCTGGGGCCAACGTCCTGACTTTC

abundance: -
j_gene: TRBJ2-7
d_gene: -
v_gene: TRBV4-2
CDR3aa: CASSQSFDSPREQYF
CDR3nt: TGTGCCAGCAGCCAATCGTTTGATTCTCCAAGGGAGCAGTACTTC

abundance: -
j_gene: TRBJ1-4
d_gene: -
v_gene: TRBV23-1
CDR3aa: CASAYNEKLFF
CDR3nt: TGCGCCAGCGCATATAATGAAAAACTGTTTTTT

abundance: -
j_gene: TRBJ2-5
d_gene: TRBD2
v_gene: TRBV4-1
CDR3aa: CASSLQGLAGVEETQYF
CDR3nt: TGCGCCAGCAGCCTTCAAGGTCTAGCGGGAGTCGAGGAGACCCAGTACTTC

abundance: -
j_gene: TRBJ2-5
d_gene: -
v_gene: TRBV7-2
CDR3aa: CASSFRTQETQYF
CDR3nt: TGTGCCAGCAGCTTTCGGACGCAAGAGACCCAGTACTTC

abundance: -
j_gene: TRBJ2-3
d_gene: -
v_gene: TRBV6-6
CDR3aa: CASSVDFSDTQYF
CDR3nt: TGTGCCAGCAGTGTGGACTTCTCGGATACGCAGTATTTT

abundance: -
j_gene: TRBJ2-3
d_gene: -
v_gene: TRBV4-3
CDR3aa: CASSQGTSSTDTQYF
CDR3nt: TGCGCCAGCAGCCAGGGGACATCTAGCACAGATACGCAGTATTTT

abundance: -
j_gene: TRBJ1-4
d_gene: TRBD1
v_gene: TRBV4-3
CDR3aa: CASSQEYRGRNEKLFF
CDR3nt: TGCGCCAGCAGCCAAGAATACAGGGGGCGTAATGAAAAACTGTTTTTT

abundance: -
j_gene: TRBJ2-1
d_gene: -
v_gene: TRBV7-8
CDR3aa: CASRGLAREQFF
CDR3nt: TGTGCCAGCAGAGGCCTCGCCAGAGAGCAGTTCTTC

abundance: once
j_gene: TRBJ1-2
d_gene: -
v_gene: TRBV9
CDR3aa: CASSVGTDNYGYTF
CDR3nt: TGTGCCAGCAGCGTAGGGACAGATAACTATGGCTACACCTTC

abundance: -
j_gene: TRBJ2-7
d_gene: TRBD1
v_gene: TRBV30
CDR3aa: CAWSGGQSYEQYF
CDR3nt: TGTGCCTGGAGTGGGGGACAGTCCTACGAGCAGTACTTC

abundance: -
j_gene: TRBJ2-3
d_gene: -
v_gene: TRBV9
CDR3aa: CASSVAGDGDTQYF
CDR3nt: TGTGCCAGCAGCGTAGCGGGAGACGGAGATACGCAGTATTTT

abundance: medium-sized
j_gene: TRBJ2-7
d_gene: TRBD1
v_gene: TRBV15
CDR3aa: CATSRDRAGGYEQYF
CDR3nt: TGTGCCACCAGCAGAGATCGTGCAGGGGGATACGAGCAGTACTTC

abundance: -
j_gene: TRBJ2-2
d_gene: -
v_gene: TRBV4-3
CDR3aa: CASSHADGENTGELFF
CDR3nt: TGCGCCAGCAGCCATGCGGACGGGGAGAACACCGGGGAGCTGTTTTTT

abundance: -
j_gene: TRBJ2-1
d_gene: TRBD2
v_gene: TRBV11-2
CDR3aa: CASSPIAGRSNEQFF
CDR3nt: TGTGCCAGCAGCCCAATAGCGGGGAGAAGCAATGAGCAGTTCTTC

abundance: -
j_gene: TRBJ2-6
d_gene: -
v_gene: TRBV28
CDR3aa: CASSAKKTQSRANVLTF
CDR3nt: TGTGCCAGCAGTGCGAAGAAGACACAAAGTCGGGCCAACGTCCTGACTTTC

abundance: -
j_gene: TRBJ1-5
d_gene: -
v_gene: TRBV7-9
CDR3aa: CASSKGVTQSGNQPQHF
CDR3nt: TGTGCCAGCAGCAAAGGGGTTACCCAGTCCGGCAATCAGCCCCAGCATTTT

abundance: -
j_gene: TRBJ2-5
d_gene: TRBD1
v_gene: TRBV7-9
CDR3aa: CASSSGQGSKTQYF
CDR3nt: TGTGCCAGCAGTTCGGGACAGGGCTCGAAGACCCAGTACTTC

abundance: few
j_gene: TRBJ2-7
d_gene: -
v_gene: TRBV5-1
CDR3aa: CASSPLRAGLYEQYF
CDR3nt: TGTGCCAGCAGCCCGTTGCGGGCGGGCCTCTACGAGCAGTACTTC

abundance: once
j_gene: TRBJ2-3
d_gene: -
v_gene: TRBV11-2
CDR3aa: CASSSRGSLTDTQYF
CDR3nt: TGTGCCAGCAGCTCACGGGGTTCCCTCACAGATACGCAGTATTTT

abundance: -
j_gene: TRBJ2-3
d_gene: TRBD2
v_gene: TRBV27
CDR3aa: CASTTSLAGDTQYF
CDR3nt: TGTGCCAGCACCACCTCACTAGCGGGAGATACGCAGTATTTT

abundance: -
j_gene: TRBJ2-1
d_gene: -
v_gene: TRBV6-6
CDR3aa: CASSHGTRANEQFF
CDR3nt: TGTGCCAGCAGTCATGGGACCCGAGCCAATGAGCAGTTCTTC

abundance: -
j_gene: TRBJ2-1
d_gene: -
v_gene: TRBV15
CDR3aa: CATSTSSGAVEQFF
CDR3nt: TGTGCCACCAGCACCTCCTCGGGGGCCGTCGAGCAGTTCTTC

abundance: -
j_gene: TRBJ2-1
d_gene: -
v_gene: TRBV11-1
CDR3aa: CASSFGNEQFF
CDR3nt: TGTGCCAGCAGCTTTGGGAATGAGCAGTTCTTC

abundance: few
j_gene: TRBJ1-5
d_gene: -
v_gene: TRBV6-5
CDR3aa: CASSGTSFNQPQHF
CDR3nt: TGTGCCAGCAGTGGGACATCTTTCAATCAGCCCCAGCATTTT

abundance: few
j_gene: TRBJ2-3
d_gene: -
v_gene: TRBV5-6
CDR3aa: CASSFQRSGTDTQYF
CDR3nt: TGTGCCAGCAGCTTTCAGCGATCCGGCACAGATACGCAGTATTTT

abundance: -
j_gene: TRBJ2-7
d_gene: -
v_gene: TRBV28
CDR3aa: CASSLTAYEQYF
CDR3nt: TGTGCCAGCAGTTTAACAGCTTACGAGCAGTACTTC

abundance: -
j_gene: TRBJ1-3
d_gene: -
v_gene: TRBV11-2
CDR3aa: CASSPTDSRNTIYF
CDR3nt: TGTGCCAGCAGCCCGACAGACTCGAGAAACACCATATATTTT

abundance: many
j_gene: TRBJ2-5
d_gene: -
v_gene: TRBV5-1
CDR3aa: CASTRDTLNQETQYF
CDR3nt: TGCGCCAGCACCCGGGACACCCTGAACCAAGAGACCCAGTACTTC

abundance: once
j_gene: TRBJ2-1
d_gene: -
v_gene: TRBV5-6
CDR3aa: CASSPRMSYNEQFF
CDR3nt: TGTGCCAGCAGCCCCCGAATGTCCTACAATGAGCAGTTCTTC